A single T cell receptor (beta chain) is shown here with its context. This entry comes from a study of blood T cell repertoires in COVID-19. Study as a whole: Sample material is recorded as cDNA or gDNA derived from T cells, B-cell-depleted T cells, or PBMCs.

V gave up 7 bases and J gave up 0 bases, with 15 bases separating them. Germline CDR1 SGHAT, CDR2 FQNNGV. The CDR3 is 15 residues long. Per the original methods: Reference gene primer amplification gave nucleated cell count estimates. Only in-frame clones appear in the TCRdb table, and some are missing; sequencing was by immunoSEQ multiplex PCR. That table furnishes V, J and clone size, whereas the DNA furnished D and trimming. The table has some 400,000 clones, roughly 89% seen once. Sequencing was carried out using peripheral blood. The chain uses TRBV11-2 and TRBJ1-1; D unclear. This sequence was found in a man aged 18-30 years with active or convalescent COVID-19. The CDR3 is CASKQFANMNTEAFF. The CDR3 DNA reads TGTGCCAGCAAACAGTTTGCGAACATGAACACTGAAGCTTTCTTT.